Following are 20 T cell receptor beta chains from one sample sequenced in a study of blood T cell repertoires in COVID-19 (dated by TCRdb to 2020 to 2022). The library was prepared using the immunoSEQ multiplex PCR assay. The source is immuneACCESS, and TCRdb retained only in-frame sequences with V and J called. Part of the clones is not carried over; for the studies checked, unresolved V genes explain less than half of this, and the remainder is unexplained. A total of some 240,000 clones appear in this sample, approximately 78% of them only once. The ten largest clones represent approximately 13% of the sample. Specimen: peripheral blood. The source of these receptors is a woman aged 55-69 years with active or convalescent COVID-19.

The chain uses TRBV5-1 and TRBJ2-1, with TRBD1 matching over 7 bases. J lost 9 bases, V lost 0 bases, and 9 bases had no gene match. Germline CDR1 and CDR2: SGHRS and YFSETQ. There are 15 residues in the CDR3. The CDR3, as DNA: TGCGCCAGCAGCTTGGACCCGACAGGGAGTGGTGAGCAGTTCTTC. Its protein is CASSLDPTGSGEQFF.

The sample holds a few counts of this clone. In DNA, the CDR3 is TGTGCCAGCAGCCAACAGGCCTACTCTGGAAACACCATATATTTT. Protein: CASSQQAYSGNTIYF. The gene calls are TRBV7-8 and TRBJ1-3; a weak D match, TRBD1 (5 bases). V was shortened by 5 bases and J by 0 bases, with 11 bases between the two germline ends. Per germline, CDR1 SGHVS and CDR2 FQNEAQ. The CDR3 is 15 residues long.

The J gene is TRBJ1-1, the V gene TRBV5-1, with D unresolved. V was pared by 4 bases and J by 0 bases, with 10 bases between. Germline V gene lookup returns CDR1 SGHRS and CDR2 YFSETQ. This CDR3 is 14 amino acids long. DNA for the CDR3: TGCGCCAGCAGCCCACGGGAACTGAACACTGAAGCTTTCTTT. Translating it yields CASSPRELNTEAFF.

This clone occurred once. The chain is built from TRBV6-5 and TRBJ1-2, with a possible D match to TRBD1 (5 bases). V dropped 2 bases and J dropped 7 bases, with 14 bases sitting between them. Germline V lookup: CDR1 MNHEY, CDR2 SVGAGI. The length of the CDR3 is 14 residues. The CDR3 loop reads CASSYEEGRGGYTF. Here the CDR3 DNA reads TGTGCCAGCAGTTACGAGGAGGGGCGCGGTGGCTACACCTTC.

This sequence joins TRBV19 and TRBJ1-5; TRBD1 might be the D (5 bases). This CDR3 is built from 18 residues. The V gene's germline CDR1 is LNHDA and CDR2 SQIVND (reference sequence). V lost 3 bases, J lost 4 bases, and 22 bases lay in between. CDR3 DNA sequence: TGTGCCAGTAGTATTATTGGAGCAGGGAAGGGGCGGAATCAGCCCCAGCATTTT. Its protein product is CASSIIGAGKGRNQPQHF.

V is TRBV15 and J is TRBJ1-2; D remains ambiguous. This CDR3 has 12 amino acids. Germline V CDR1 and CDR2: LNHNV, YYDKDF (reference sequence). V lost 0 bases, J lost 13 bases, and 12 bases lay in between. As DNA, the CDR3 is TGTGCCACCAGCAGAGATCGGAGGGTCCGCACCTTC. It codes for CATSRDRRVRTF.

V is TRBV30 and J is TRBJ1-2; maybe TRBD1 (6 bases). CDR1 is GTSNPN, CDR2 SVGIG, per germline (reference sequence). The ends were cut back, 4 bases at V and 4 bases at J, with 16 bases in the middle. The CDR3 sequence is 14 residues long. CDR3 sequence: CAWTLGRQAYGYTF. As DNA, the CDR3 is TGTGCCTGGACCCTAGGCAGACAGGCCTATGGCTACACCTTC. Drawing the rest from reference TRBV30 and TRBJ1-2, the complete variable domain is SQTIHQWPATLVQPVGSPLSLECTVEGTSNPNLYWYRQAAGRGLQLLFYSVGIGQISSEVPQNLSASRPQDRQFILSSKKLLLSDSGFYLCAWTLGRQAYGYTFGSGTRLTVV.

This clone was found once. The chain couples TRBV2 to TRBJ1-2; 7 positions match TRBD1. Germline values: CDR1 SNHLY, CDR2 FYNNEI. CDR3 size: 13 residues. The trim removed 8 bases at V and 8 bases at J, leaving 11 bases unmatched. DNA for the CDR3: TGTGCCAGCGGTCGACAGGGATCTTGGGGCTACACCTTC. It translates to CASGRQGSWGYTF. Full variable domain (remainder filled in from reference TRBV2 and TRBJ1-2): EPEVTQTPSHQVTQMGQEVILRCVPISNHLYFYWYRQILGQKVEFLVSFYNNEISEKSEIFDDQFSVERPDGSNFTLKIRSTKLEDSAMYFCASGRQGSWGYTFGSGTRLTVV.

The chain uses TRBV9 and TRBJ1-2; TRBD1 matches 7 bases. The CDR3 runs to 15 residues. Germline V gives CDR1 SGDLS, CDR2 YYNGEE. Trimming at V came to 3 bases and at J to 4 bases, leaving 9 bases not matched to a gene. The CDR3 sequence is CASSGYRPGGYGYTF. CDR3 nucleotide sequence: TGTGCCAGCAGCGGATACCGTCCAGGGGGCTATGGCTACACCTTC.

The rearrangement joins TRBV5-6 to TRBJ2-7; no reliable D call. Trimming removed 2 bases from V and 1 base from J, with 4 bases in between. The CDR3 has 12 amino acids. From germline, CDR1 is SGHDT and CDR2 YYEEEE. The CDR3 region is CASSFLSYEQYF. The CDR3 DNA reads TGTGCCAGCAGCTTTCTTTCCTACGAGCAGTACTTC.

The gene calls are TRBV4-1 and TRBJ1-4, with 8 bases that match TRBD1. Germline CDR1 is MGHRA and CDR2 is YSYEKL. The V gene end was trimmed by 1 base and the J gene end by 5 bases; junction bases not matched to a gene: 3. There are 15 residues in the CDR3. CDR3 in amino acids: CASSQGDRPNEKLFF. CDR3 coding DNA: TGCGCCAGCAGCCAAGGGGACAGGCCAAATGAAAAACTGTTTTTT.

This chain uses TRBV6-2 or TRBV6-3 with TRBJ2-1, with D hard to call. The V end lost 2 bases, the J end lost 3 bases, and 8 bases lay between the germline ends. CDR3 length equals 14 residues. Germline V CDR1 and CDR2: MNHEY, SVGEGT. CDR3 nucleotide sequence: TGTGCCAGCAGTTACGGGCCCCGCTACAATGAGCAGTTCTTC. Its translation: CASSYGPRYNEQFF.

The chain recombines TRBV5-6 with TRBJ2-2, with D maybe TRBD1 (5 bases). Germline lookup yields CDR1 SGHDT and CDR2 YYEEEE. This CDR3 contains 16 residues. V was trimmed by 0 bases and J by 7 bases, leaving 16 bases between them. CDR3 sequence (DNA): TGTGCCAGCAGCTTGGCCGTGTGGGGCACGATCGGGGAGCTGTTTTTT. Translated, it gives CASSLAVWGTIGELFF.

CDR3 coding DNA: TGTGCCAGCAGCCTTAGCGGGGGGCCCCCTATGGAGCAGTACTTC. Translation gives CASSLSGGPPMEQYF. The chain links TRBV6-6 to TRBJ2-7, with 10 nucleotides matching TRBD2. The length of the CDR3 is 15 residues. CDR1 is MNHNY, CDR2 SVGAGI, per germline (reference sequence). V lost 6 bases and J lost 7; bases outside the gene matches: 12.

The CDR3 DNA is TGTGCCAGCAGCCCCCAGACAGGGGCGAACACTGAAGCTTTCTTT. As protein: CASSPQTGANTEAFF. The chain employs TRBV13 and TRBJ1-1; 8 bases are a match to TRBD1. Germline lookup yields CDR1 PRHDT and CDR2 FYEKMQ (reference sequence). This CDR3 spans 15 amino acids. Germline trimming cut 5 bases from V and 1 base from J; bases unmatched to any gene: 6.

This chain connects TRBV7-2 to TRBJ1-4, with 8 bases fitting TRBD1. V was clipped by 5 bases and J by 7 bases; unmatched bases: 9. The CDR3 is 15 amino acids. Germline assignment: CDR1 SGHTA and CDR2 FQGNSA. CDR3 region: CASSPDRAGGEKLFF. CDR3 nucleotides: TGTGCCAGCAGCCCGGACAGGGCTGGGGGTGAAAAACTGTTTTTT.

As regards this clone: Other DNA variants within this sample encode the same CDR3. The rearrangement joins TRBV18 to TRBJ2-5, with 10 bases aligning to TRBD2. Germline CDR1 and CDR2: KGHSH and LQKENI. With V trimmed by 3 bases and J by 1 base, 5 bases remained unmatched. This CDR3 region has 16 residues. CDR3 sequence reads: CASSPGASGGQETQYF. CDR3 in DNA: TGTGCCAGCTCACCGGGTGCTAGCGGGGGCCAAGAGACCCAGTACTTC.

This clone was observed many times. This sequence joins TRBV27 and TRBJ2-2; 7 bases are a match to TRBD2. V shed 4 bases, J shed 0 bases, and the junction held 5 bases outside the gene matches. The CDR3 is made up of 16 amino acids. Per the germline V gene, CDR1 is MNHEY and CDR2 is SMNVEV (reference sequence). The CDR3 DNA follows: TGTGCCAGCAGTTCCCCGACTAGCACGAACACCGGGGAGCTGTTTTTT. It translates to CASSSPTSTNTGELFF.

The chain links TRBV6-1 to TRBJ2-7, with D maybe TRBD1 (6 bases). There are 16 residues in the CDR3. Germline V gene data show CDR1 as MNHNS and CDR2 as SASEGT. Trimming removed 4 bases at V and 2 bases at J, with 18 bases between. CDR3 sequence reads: CASSGPGVPSTYEQYF. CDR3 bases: TGTGCCAGCAGTGGGCCAGGGGTTCCCTCCACCTACGAGCAGTACTTC.

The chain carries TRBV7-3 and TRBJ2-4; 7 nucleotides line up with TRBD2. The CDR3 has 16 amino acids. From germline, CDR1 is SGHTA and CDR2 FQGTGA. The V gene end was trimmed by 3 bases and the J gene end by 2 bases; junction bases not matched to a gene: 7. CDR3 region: CASSLSPGGSKNIQYF. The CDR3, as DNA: TGTGCCAGCAGCTTGAGTCCCGGGGGGTCCAAAAACATTCAGTACTTC. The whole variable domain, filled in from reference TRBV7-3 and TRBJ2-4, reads GAGVSQTPSNKVTEKGKYVELRCDPISGHTALYWYRQSLGQGPEFLIYFQGTGAADDSGLPNDRFFAVRPEGSVSTLKIQRTERGDSAVYLCASSLSPGGSKNIQYFGAGTRLSVL.